This T cell receptor beta chain was sequenced in a study of T cells in Graves' hyperthyroidism and ophthalmopathy. Study-level points and caveats: Blood samples included most of the expanded thyroid clonotypes exceeding 0.001. Progression to ophthalmopathy was predicted a median of roughly 6.6 months early. A model of 13 V-J features distinguished ophthalmopathy from stable hyperthyroidism.

The source material, RNA transcripts, was used to amplify TCR beta CDR3 regions. The HTBI set primed first-round TCR CDR3 RT-PCR. TCRdb redid the calling of the multiplex PCR reads with MiXCR, one entry per CDR3 protein. This repertoire shows a few hundred thousand distinct CDR3 sequences, roughly 15% found once; its top ten account for over 11%. A note on this clonotype: Its antigen remains unidentified.

Those with hyperthyroidism were 18 to 65 years old, newly diagnosed, and ill for under 2 months. The V end was cut by 5 bases, the J end by 5 bases, with 20 bases between. The CDR3 consists of 16 residues. The material sequenced was blood. This chain links TRBV12-3 or TRBV12-4 with TRBJ2-3, with D perhaps matching TRBD2 (5 bases). This TCR was recovered from a middle-aged woman with Graves' hyperthyroidism. The CDR3 is CASSPRGGSERDTQYF. CDR3 in DNA: TGTGCCAGCAGTCCCCGGGGTGGGTCCGAGAGAGATACGCAGTATTTT.